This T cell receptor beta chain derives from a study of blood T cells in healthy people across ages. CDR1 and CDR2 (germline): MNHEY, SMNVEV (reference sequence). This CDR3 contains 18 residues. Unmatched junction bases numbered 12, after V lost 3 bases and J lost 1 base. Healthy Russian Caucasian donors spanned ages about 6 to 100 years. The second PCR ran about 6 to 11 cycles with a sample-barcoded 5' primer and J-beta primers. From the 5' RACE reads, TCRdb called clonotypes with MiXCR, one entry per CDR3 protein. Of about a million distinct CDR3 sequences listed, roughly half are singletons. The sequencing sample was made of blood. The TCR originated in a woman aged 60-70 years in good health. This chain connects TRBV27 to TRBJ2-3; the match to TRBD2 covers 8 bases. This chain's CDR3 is CASSLSSGYISGTDTQYF. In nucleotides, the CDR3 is TGTGCCAGCAGTTTGTCTAGCGGGTATATAAGCGGCACAGATACGCAGTATTTT.